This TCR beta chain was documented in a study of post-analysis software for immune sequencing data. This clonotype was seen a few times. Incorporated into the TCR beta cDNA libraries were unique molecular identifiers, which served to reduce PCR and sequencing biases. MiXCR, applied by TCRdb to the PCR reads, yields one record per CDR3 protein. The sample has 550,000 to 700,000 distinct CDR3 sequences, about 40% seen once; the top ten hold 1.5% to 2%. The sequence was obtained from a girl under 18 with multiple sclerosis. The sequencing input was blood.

CDR3 bases: TGTGCCAGCAGTGGGGCCGGGGACTTCTATAATTCACCCCTCCACTTT. Its translation: CASSGAGDFYNSPLHF. The J gene is TRBJ1-6, the V gene TRBV6-1; a possible D gene is TRBD1 (5 bases). Trimming took off 4 bases at V and 3 bases at J, with 13 bases between the two ends. Germline V gene lookup returns CDR1 MNHNS and CDR2 SASEGT. This CDR3 region has 16 residues.